These T cell receptor beta chains were read from a single sample in a study of T-cell reconstitution after alpha-beta-depleted transplantation in children. TCRdb recomputed calls from the PCR reads with MiXCR, one row per CDR3 protein. The sample consists of roughly 180,000 distinct CDR3 sequences, over 8.5% of them appearing once. This specimen was PBMCs, taken before TCRalphabeta/CD19-depleted stem cell transplant. These receptors came from a boy younger than 10 with acute myeloid leukemia, due to receive a stem cell transplant. CDR3s include the opening cysteine and the closing phenylalanine or tryptophan. The D gene is left open where the match is weak. Clone size is shown for a subset of rows, as once, few, many or a class of expanded clone.

j_gene: TRBJ1-2
abundance: many
v_gene: TRBV27
d_gene: NA
len: 15
CDR3aa: CASSFSGRVLYGYTF
CDR3nt: TGTGCCAGCAGTTTTAGCGGCAGAGTGTTATATGGCTACACCTTC

j_gene: TRBJ1-5
abundance: many
v_gene: TRBV20-1
d_gene: TRBD1
len: 13
CDR3aa: CSARGTGDQPQHF
CDR3nt: TGCAGTGCTCGTGGGACAGGGGATCAGCCCCAGCATTTT

j_gene: TRBJ1-4
abundance: many
v_gene: TRBV6-2/TRBV6-3
d_gene: NA
len: 13
CDR3aa: CATRDPLAEWVFF
CDR3nt: TGTGCCACCCGTGATCCTTTGGCGGAGTGGGTGTTTTTT

j_gene: TRBJ2-3
abundance: NA
v_gene: TRBV19
d_gene: TRBD2
len: 16
CDR3aa: CASSGRTSGSTDTQYF
CDR3nt: TGTGCCAGTAGTGGCCGGACTAGCGGGAGCACAGATACGCAGTATTTT

j_gene: TRBJ2-3
abundance: many
v_gene: TRBV20-1
d_gene: TRBD2
len: 17
CDR3aa: CSAPTSGGDFRTDTQYF
CDR3nt: TGCAGTGCTCCTACTAGCGGGGGGGACTTTCGCACAGATACGCAGTATTTT

j_gene: TRBJ2-3
abundance: many
v_gene: TRBV7-9
d_gene: TRBD2
len: 14
CDR3aa: CASSLTLAVDTQYF
CDR3nt: TGTGCCAGCAGCTTAACCCTAGCGGTTGATACGCAGTATTTT

j_gene: TRBJ1-1
abundance: many
v_gene: TRBV4-2
d_gene: NA
len: 16
CDR3aa: CASSQDMAGARTEAFF
CDR3nt: TGTGCCAGCAGCCAAGATATGGCCGGAGCTCGCACTGAAGCTTTCTTT

j_gene: TRBJ1-1
abundance: many
v_gene: TRBV5-1
d_gene: TRBD1
len: 14
CDR3aa: CASSPGQGVAEAFF
CDR3nt: TGCGCCAGCAGCCCGGGACAGGGGGTGGCTGAAGCTTTCTTT

j_gene: TRBJ1-3
abundance: few
v_gene: TRBV6-5
d_gene: NA
len: 14
CDR3aa: CASSFGVGRDTIYF
CDR3nt: TGTGCCAGCAGTTTTGGAGTTGGCCGGGACACCATATATTTT

j_gene: TRBJ2-5
abundance: many
v_gene: TRBV3-1
d_gene: TRBD2
len: 15
CDR3aa: CASSPLAGVIETQYF
CDR3nt: TGTGCCAGCAGCCCCCTAGCGGGGGTAATAGAGACCCAGTACTTC

j_gene: TRBJ2-3
abundance: many
v_gene: TRBV5-1
d_gene: TRBD2
len: 18
CDR3aa: CASSSGTSGRAYTDTQYF
CDR3nt: TGCGCCAGCAGTTCCGGGACTAGCGGGAGGGCTTACACAGATACGCAGTATTTT

j_gene: TRBJ1-2
abundance: many
v_gene: TRBV20-1
d_gene: TRBD1
len: 13
CDR3aa: CSARAGGGYGYTF
CDR3nt: TGCAGTGCTAGAGCAGGGGGGGGCTATGGCTACACCTTC

j_gene: TRBJ2-1
abundance: many
v_gene: TRBV12-3/TRBV12-4
d_gene: NA
len: 13
CDR3aa: CASSLGGGNEQFF
CDR3nt: TGTGCCAGCAGCCTAGGGGGGGGCAATGAGCAGTTCTTC

j_gene: TRBJ1-2
abundance: many
v_gene: TRBV20-1
d_gene: NA
len: 10
CDR3aa: CSARQGGYTF
CDR3nt: TGCAGTGCTAGACAGGGTGGCTACACCTTC

j_gene: TRBJ2-1
abundance: NA
v_gene: TRBV5-1
d_gene: TRBD2
len: 13
CDR3aa: CASSLGLANEQFF
CDR3nt: TGCGCCAGCAGCTTAGGACTAGCTAATGAGCAGTTCTTC

j_gene: TRBJ2-2
abundance: many
v_gene: TRBV5-1
d_gene: NA
len: 15
CDR3aa: CASSLTPVNTGELFF
CDR3nt: TGCGCCAGCAGCTTAACGCCAGTAAACACCGGGGAGCTGTTTTTT

j_gene: TRBJ2-3
abundance: NA
v_gene: TRBV6-1
d_gene: NA
len: 11
CDR3aa: CASTTTDTQYF
CDR3nt: TGTGCCAGCACAACCACAGATACGCAGTATTTT

j_gene: TRBJ1-1
abundance: NA
v_gene: TRBV4-1
d_gene: TRBD1
len: 15
CDR3aa: CTSSQVGQGMILAFF
CDR3nt: TGCACCAGCAGCCAAGTGGGACAGGGGATGATATTAGCTTTCTTT

j_gene: TRBJ1-1
abundance: many
v_gene: TRBV11-1
d_gene: TRBD1
len: 18
CDR3aa: CASSWGRIGQGMNTEAFF
CDR3nt: TGTGCCAGCAGCTGGGGGAGAATAGGACAGGGGATGAACACTGAAGCTTTCTTT

j_gene: TRBJ1-1
abundance: many
v_gene: TRBV29-1
d_gene: NA
len: 15
CDR3aa: CSVEILRQANTEAFF
CDR3nt: TGCAGCGTCGAGATACTAAGACAGGCGAACACTGAAGCTTTCTTT

j_gene: TRBJ2-3
abundance: many
v_gene: TRBV5-1
d_gene: TRBD2
len: 17
CDR3aa: CASSLAPLARSTDTQYF
CDR3nt: TGCGCCAGCAGCTTGGCCCCACTAGCGAGATCCACAGATACGCAGTATTTT

j_gene: TRBJ2-3
abundance: many
v_gene: TRBV29-1
d_gene: NA
len: 12
CDR3aa: CSVDEGVDTQYF
CDR3nt: TGCAGCGTTGATGAGGGAGTAGATACGCAGTATTTT

j_gene: TRBJ1-4
abundance: many
v_gene: TRBV12-3/TRBV12-4
d_gene: TRBD1
len: 15
CDR3aa: CASSLSGQGYEKLFF
CDR3nt: TGTGCCAGCAGTTTGTCGGGACAGGGTTATGAAAAACTGTTTTTT

j_gene: TRBJ2-1
abundance: many
v_gene: TRBV6-1
d_gene: TRBD2
len: 18
CDR3aa: CASTRWGVQSGRYNEQFF
CDR3nt: TGTGCCAGCACTCGATGGGGTGTACAGAGCGGGAGGTACAATGAGCAGTTCTTC

j_gene: TRBJ1-5
abundance: NA
v_gene: TRBV20-1
d_gene: NA
len: 13
CDR3aa: CSAGGGAGQPQHF
CDR3nt: TGCAGTGCTGGGGGGGGGGCTGGACAGCCCCAGCATTTT

j_gene: TRBJ2-3
abundance: many
v_gene: TRBV5-1
d_gene: TRBD1
len: 16
CDR3aa: CASTPGRGQVTDTQYF
CDR3nt: TGCGCCAGCACGCCGGGCCGGGGACAGGTCACAGATACGCAGTATTTT

j_gene: TRBJ2-7
abundance: many
v_gene: TRBV24-1
d_gene: TRBD2
len: 13
CDR3aa: CATSPGGQEEQYF
CDR3nt: TGTGCCACCAGTCCGGGGGGGCAGGAGGAGCAGTACTTC

j_gene: TRBJ2-3
abundance: NA
v_gene: TRBV11-3
d_gene: TRBD2
len: 14
CDR3aa: CASSFGLEGDTQYF
CDR3nt: TGTGCCAGCAGCTTCGGACTAGAAGGAGATACGCAGTATTTT

j_gene: TRBJ2-7
abundance: many
v_gene: TRBV6-5
d_gene: NA
len: 13
CDR3aa: CASSYYRSSEQYF
CDR3nt: TGTGCCAGCAGTTACTACCGGTCTAGCGAGCAGTACTTC

j_gene: TRBJ2-3
abundance: many
v_gene: TRBV7-2
d_gene: NA
len: 13
CDR3aa: CASSRVGLDTQYF
CDR3nt: TGTGCCAGCAGCCGGGTGGGGTTGGATACGCAGTATTTT

j_gene: TRBJ1-6
abundance: few
v_gene: TRBV7-8
d_gene: TRBD1
len: 14
CDR3aa: CASRVTGGHSPLHF
CDR3nt: TGTGCCAGCAGGGTAACAGGGGGGCATTCACCCCTCCACTTT

j_gene: TRBJ2-1
abundance: many
v_gene: TRBV4-1
d_gene: TRBD2
len: 17
CDR3aa: CASSQEPAGVNYNEQFF
CDR3nt: TGCGCCAGCAGCCAAGAACCAGCGGGAGTAAACTACAATGAGCAGTTCTTC

j_gene: TRBJ2-3
abundance: many
v_gene: TRBV7-2
d_gene: NA
len: 13
CDR3aa: CASGAGRTDTQYF
CDR3nt: TGTGCCAGCGGGGCGGGGCGCACAGATACGCAGTATTTT

j_gene: TRBJ1-6
abundance: many
v_gene: TRBV28
d_gene: TRBD1
len: 14
CDR3aa: CASKDRGMGSPLHF
CDR3nt: TGTGCCAGCAAGGACAGGGGAATGGGTTCACCCCTCCACTTT

j_gene: TRBJ2-6
abundance: many
v_gene: TRBV7-9
d_gene: TRBD1
len: 17
CDR3aa: CASSRGTAGSGANVLTF
CDR3nt: TGTGCCAGCAGCCGAGGGACAGCTGGCTCTGGGGCCAACGTCCTGACTTTC

j_gene: TRBJ2-7
abundance: NA
v_gene: TRBV18
d_gene: TRBD1
len: 15
CDR3aa: CASSPRGTGDYEQYF
CDR3nt: TGTGCCAGCTCACCACGGGGGACAGGCGACTACGAGCAGTACTTC

j_gene: TRBJ1-2
abundance: many
v_gene: TRBV12-3/TRBV12-4
d_gene: TRBD1
len: 14
CDR3aa: CASSLGDRAYGYTF
CDR3nt: TGTGCCAGCAGTTTAGGGGACAGGGCCTATGGCTACACCTTC

j_gene: TRBJ1-3
abundance: many
v_gene: TRBV10-3
d_gene: NA
len: 12
CDR3aa: CAIRGSGNTIYF
CDR3nt: TGTGCCATCAGAGGCTCTGGAAACACCATATATTTT

j_gene: TRBJ2-3
abundance: many
v_gene: TRBV7-8
d_gene: TRBD2
len: 18
CDR3aa: CASSLARVSGSGADTQYF
CDR3nt: TGTGCCAGCAGCCTAGCCCGGGTTAGCGGGAGCGGGGCAGATACGCAGTATTTT

j_gene: TRBJ1-6
abundance: many
v_gene: TRBV7-3
d_gene: NA
len: 14
CDR3aa: CASSLEGYNSPLHF
CDR3nt: TGTGCCAGCAGCTTAGAGGGATATAATTCACCCCTCCACTTT

j_gene: TRBJ2-2
abundance: NA
v_gene: TRBV12-3/TRBV12-4
d_gene: NA
len: 16
CDR3aa: CASRDRSLSNTGELFF
CDR3nt: TGTGCCAGCAGGGACAGAAGCTTATCGAACACCGGGGAGCTGTTTTTT

j_gene: TRBJ2-3
abundance: many
v_gene: TRBV12-3/TRBV12-4
d_gene: NA
len: 14
CDR3aa: CASLPQLYSDTQYF
CDR3nt: TGTGCCAGCCTGCCCCAACTTTATTCGGATACGCAGTATTTT

j_gene: TRBJ2-2
abundance: many
v_gene: TRBV5-1
d_gene: TRBD1
len: 16
CDR3aa: CASSLPGQGITGELFF
CDR3nt: TGCGCCAGCAGCTTACCGGGACAGGGTATCACCGGGGAGCTGTTTTTT

j_gene: TRBJ2-7
abundance: many
v_gene: TRBV15
d_gene: NA
len: 13
CDR3aa: CATSQGPSYEQYF
CDR3nt: TGTGCCACCAGCCAGGGACCCTCCTACGAGCAGTACTTC

j_gene: TRBJ2-1
abundance: many
v_gene: TRBV4-1
d_gene: NA
len: 17
CDR3aa: CASSPTGKTKSYNEQFF
CDR3nt: TGCGCCAGCAGCCCGACCGGGAAAACGAAGTCCTACAATGAGCAGTTCTTC

j_gene: TRBJ2-7
abundance: many
v_gene: TRBV4-1
d_gene: TRBD2
len: 14
CDR3aa: CASSRLAGGDEQYF
CDR3nt: TGCGCCAGCAGCCGACTAGCGGGCGGCGACGAGCAGTACTTC

j_gene: TRBJ2-7
abundance: many
v_gene: TRBV6-1
d_gene: TRBD2
len: 14
CDR3aa: CASTTGGIAGEQYF
CDR3nt: TGTGCCAGCACGACGGGAGGGATTGCCGGGGAGCAGTACTTC

j_gene: TRBJ1-2
abundance: many
v_gene: TRBV5-1
d_gene: NA
len: 15
CDR3aa: CASSLGGNSNYGYTF
CDR3nt: TGCGCCAGCAGCTTAGGTGGGAATTCTAACTATGGCTACACCTTC

j_gene: TRBJ1-2
abundance: many
v_gene: TRBV3-1
d_gene: TRBD1
len: 13
CDR3aa: CASSQNRGRGYTF
CDR3nt: TGTGCCAGCAGCCAGAACAGGGGTCGGGGCTACACCTTC